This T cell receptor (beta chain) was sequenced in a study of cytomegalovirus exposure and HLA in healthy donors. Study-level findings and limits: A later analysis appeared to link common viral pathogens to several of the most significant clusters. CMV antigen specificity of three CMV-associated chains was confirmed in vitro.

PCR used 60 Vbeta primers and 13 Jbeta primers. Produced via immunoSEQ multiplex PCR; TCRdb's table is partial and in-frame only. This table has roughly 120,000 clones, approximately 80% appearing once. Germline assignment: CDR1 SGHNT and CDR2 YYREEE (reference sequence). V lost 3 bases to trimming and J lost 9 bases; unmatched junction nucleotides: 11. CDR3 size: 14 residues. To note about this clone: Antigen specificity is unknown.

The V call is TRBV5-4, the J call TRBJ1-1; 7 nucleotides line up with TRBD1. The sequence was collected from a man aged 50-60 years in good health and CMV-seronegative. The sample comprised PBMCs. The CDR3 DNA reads TGTGCCAGCAGCTCCGCCCTCGGGACAGAAAAAGCTTTCTTT. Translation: CASSSALGTEKAFF.